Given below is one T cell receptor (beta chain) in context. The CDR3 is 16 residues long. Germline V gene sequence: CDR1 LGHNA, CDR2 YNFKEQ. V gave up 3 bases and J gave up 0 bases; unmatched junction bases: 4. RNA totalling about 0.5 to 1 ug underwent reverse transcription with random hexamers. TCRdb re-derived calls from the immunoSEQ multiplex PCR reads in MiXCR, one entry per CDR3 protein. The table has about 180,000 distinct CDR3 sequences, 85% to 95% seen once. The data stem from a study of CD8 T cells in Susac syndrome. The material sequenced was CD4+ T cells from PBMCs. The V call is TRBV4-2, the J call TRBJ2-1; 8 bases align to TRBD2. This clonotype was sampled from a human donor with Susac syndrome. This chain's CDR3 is CASSQIRGGSYNEQFF. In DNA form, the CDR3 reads TGTGCCAGCAGCCAGATCCGGGGGGGCTCCTACAATGAGCAGTTCTTC.